Listed here are 10 T cell receptor beta chains from one sample, sequenced in a study of blood T cell repertoires in COVID-19. This table comes from immunoSEQ multiplex PCR, and its TCRdb copy is limited to in-frame clones, with some not included. Among about 73,000 clones listed, around 90% were seen once. The specimen was peripheral blood. These receptors came from an elderly woman with active or convalescent COVID-19.

This clone was counted at least ten times. The V gene is TRBV19, the J gene TRBJ2-1, with 8 bases fitting TRBD1. J gave up 4 bases and V 9 bases, and 8 bases lay outside the gene matches. The CDR3 totals 14 residues. From germline, CDR1 is LNHDA and CDR2 SQIVND (reference sequence). The CDR3 region is CASRGQGAYNEQFF. Here the CDR3 DNA reads TGTGCCAGCCGAGGGCAGGGGGCTTACAATGAGCAGTTCTTC.

The V and J genes are TRBV20-1 and TRBJ2-2; 9 bases are shared with TRBD2. This CDR3 region has 14 residues. CDR1 is DFQATT and CDR2 is SNEGSKA in the germline V gene (reference sequence). Losses at the gene ends were 3 bases for V and 5 bases for J; bases not matched to a gene: 4. CDR3 DNA: TGCAGTGCTAGTTTCAGCGGGGGGACCGGGGAGCTGTTTTTT. Translation: CSASFSGGTGELFF.

The chain employs TRBV19 and TRBJ1-5; TRBD1 agrees at 7 bases. CDR1 is LNHDA and CDR2 is SQIVND in the germline V gene (reference sequence). Trimming removed 1 base from V and 6 bases from J; junction bases left unmatched: 6. CDR3 length: 15 residues. The CDR3 DNA reads TGTGCCAGTAGTATAGGAGGGGGCAACGGTCAGCCCCAGCATTTT. The encoded protein is CASSIGGGNGQPQHF.

The chain couples TRBV6-5 to TRBJ1-5, with D maybe TRBD1 (6 bases). The CDR3 length is 13 residues. The germline V gene has CDR1 MNHEY and CDR2 SVGAGI. The V end lost 6 bases, the J end lost 16 bases, and 22 bases lay between the germline ends. The CDR3 DNA reads TGTGCCAGCAGACGAGAGGGGGGGTCAGCGACACATTTT. This sequence encodes CASRREGGSATHF.

CDR3 residues: CASSGWTGGTTEAFF. For the CDR3, the DNA is TGTGCCAGCAGTGGGTGGACAGGGGGGACCACTGAAGCTTTCTTT. The chain joins TRBV28 to TRBJ1-1, with 10 bases fitting TRBD1. This CDR3 has 15 amino acids. V lost 5 bases to trimming and J lost 4 bases; unmatched junction nucleotides: 7. The germline gives CDR1 MDHEN, CDR2 SYDVKM.

The chain is built from TRBV21-1 and TRBJ2-7; the D segment call TRBD1 is taken from the table without a DNA check. TRBV21-1 represents a pseudogene. The CDR3 has 16 amino acids. CDR3: CASSKVRSVLSLEQYF. CDR3 nucleotides: TGTGCCAGCAGCAAAGTCAGGTCGGTGTTAAGTCTCGAGCAGTACTTC.

The V and J genes are TRBV5-1 and TRBJ2-3; D is possibly TRBD2 (6 bases). Germline assignment: CDR1 SGHRS and CDR2 YFSETQ. The CDR3 loop spans 14 amino acids. Trimming cost V 7 bases and J 6 bases, with 18 bases left between them. In nucleotides, the CDR3 is TGCGCCAGCTGCCCCGGGACTCCTGTCGATACGCAGTATTTT. Its translation is CASCPGTPVDTQYF.

This chain uses TRBV6-5 with TRBJ1-5, with D uncertain. The CDR3 length is 14 residues. The V gene lost 8 bases and the J gene lost 1 base, with 12 bases spanning the gap. Germline-derived CDR1 and CDR2 are MNHEY and SVGAGI. CDR3 sequence (DNA): TGTGCCAGCTCCCCTGGGCGAAGCAATCAGCCCCAGCATTTT. Translation gives CASSPGRSNQPQHF.

The CDR3 loop reads CASSTDWGGRNEQFF. The CDR3 coding sequence is TGTGCCAGCAGTACCGATTGGGGGGGCAGAAATGAGCAGTTCTTC. This chain connects TRBV28 to TRBJ2-1; tentatively, D is TRBD2 (7 bases). Germline CDR1 and CDR2: MDHEN and SYDVKM. CDR3 length equals 15 residues. V was shortened by 5 bases and J by 7 bases, with 18 bases between the two germline ends.

V usage is TRBV15 and J usage is TRBJ1-6; 7 bases match TRBD1. Germline trimming cut 0 bases from V and 9 bases from J; bases unmatched to any gene: 14. CDR3 length equals 18 residues. The germline V gene has CDR1 LNHNV and CDR2 YYDKDF (reference sequence). The CDR3 is CATSRDLPTGTVSSPLHF. DNA for the CDR3: TGTGCCACCAGCAGAGACCTACCTACCGGGACAGTCAGTTCACCCCTCCACTTT. Full variable domain (rest looked up from reference TRBV15 and TRBJ1-6): DAMVIQNPRYQVTQFGKPVTLSCSQTLNHNVMYWYQQKSSQAPKLLFHYYDKDFNNEADTPDNFQSRRPNTSFCFLDIRSPGLGDTAMYLCATSRDLPTGTVSSPLHFGNGTRLTVT.